Below are 7 T cell receptor beta chains sequenced from a single sample in a study of blood T cell repertoires in COVID-19 (dated by TCRdb to about 2020). The library was produced with the immunoSEQ multiplex PCR assay. Here the immuneACCESS table is served through TCRdb, limited to in-frame sequences with V and J called. Missing clones are a known gap in these copies; in checked studies unresolved V genes cover under half, and the rest lacks a known reason. The sample includes over 120,000 clones, with about 80% observed a single time. The top ten hold approximately 3.4% of the sample. The sequencing sample was made of peripheral blood. All receptors come from a man aged 65 to 79 who had recovered from COVID-19.

This rearrangement joins TRBV5-5 to TRBJ1-2; 12 bases are a match to TRBD1. This CDR3 has 16 residues. From germline, CDR1 is SGHKS and CDR2 YYEKEE (reference sequence). The V segment lost 5 bases and the J segment 2 bases; nucleotides outside the gene matches: 7. This CDR3 reads CASRAGTGGWNYGYTF. CDR3 sequence (DNA): TGTGCCAGCAGGGCCGGGACAGGGGGCTGGAACTATGGCTACACCTTC.

The V and J genes are TRBV6-5 and TRBJ2-7, with 9 bases identical to TRBD2. V lost 10 bases, J lost 1 base, and 11 bases stayed unmatched. CDR1 is MNHEY, CDR2 SVGAGI, per germline. The CDR3 length is 15 residues. CDR3 bases: TGTGCCACCTCCCGCGGGGGGGATCGTTCCTACGAGCAGTACTTC. Translation gives CATSRGGDRSYEQYF.

V gene TRBV25-1 combines with J gene TRBJ2-7; 12 bases are shared with TRBD2. CDR1 MGHDK and CDR2 SYGVNS come from the germline V gene. V trimming: 3 bases; J trimming: 7 bases; junction bases outside the gene matches: 10. The CDR3 is 16 residues long. CDR3 nucleotide sequence: TGTGCCAGCAGTGACCCTAGCGGGAGGGCTCGGGGGGAGCAGTACTTC. It encodes CASSDPSGRARGEQYF.

The rearrangement links TRBV7-9 to TRBJ1-2; 8 bases are a match to TRBD1. The V gene end was trimmed by 2 bases and the J gene end by 0 bases; junction bases not matched to a gene: 2. Germline-derived CDR1 and CDR2 are SEHNR and FQNEAQ (reference sequence). The CDR3 loop spans 15 amino acids. Written as DNA, the CDR3 is TGTGCCAGCAGCTTAAAACAGGGGGCTAACTATGGCTACACCTTC. Translating it yields CASSLKQGANYGYTF.

This chain links TRBV10-2 with TRBJ1-6, with 7 nucleotides matching TRBD1. CDR3 length: 16 residues. Germline trimming cut 6 bases from V and 5 bases from J; bases unmatched to any gene: 10. Germline V gene sequence: CDR1 WSHSY, CDR2 SAAADI. The CDR3 is CASRDPAGGNNSPLHF. CDR3 nucleotides: TGCGCCAGCAGGGACCCCGCAGGGGGAAATAATTCACCCCTCCACTTT.

As DNA, the CDR3 is TGTGCCAGCACCCCCAGCCGGGAGGGCCTTACCTATGGCTACACCTTC. It translates to CASTPSREGLTYGYTF. The genes are TRBV11-2 and TRBJ1-2, with D unclear. This CDR3 comprises 16 residues. Germline V CDR1 and CDR2: SGHAT, FQNNGV. The V gene lost 7 bases and the J gene lost 4 bases, with 22 bases spanning the gap.

The rearrangement links TRBV7-7 to TRBJ2-5; D remains unclear. The CDR3 contains 13 residues. V was clipped by 5 bases and J by 2 bases, with 9 bases between them. Germline CDR1 is SSHAT and CDR2 is FNYEAQ (reference sequence). The CDR3 reads CASSQVGQETQYF. In DNA, the CDR3 is TGTGCCAGCAGCCAGGTTGGTCAAGAGACCCAGTACTTC.